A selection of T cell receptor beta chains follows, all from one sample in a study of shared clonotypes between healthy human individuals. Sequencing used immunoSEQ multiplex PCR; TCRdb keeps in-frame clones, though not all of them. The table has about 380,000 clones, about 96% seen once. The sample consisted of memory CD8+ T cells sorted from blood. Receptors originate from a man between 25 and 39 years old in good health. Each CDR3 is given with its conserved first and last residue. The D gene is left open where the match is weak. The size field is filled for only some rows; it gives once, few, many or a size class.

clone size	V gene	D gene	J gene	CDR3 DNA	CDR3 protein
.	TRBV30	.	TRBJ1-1	TGTGCCTGGAGTAAATGGTGGGAGGAAGCTTTCTTT	CAWSKWWEEAFF
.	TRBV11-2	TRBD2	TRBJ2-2	TGTGCCAGCGGACGACTAGCGGGAGTTGACGGGGAGCTGTTTTTT	CASGRLAGVDGELFF
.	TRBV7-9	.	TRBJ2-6	TGTGCCAGCAGCGAGACAGGCTCGGGGCTTGGGGCCAACGTCCTGACTTTC	CASSETGSGLGANVLTF
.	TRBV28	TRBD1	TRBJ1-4	TGTGCCAGCAGTAAGACAGGGTATTTTGAAAAACTGTTTTTT	CASSKTGYFEKLFF
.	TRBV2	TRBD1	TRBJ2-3	TGTGCCAGCAGTAACAGGGGAACAGATACGCAGTATTTT	CASSNRGTDTQYF
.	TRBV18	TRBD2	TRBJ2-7	TGTGCCAGCTCACCACCGCTAGCGGGAAATCCCGAGCAGTACTTC	CASSPPLAGNPEQYF
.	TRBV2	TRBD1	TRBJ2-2	TGTGCCAGCAGTGCCCACAGGGGTACGAACACCGGGGAGCTGTTTTTT	CASSAHRGTNTGELFF
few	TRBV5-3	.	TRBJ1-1	TGTGCCAGAAGCTTAGAGGGACAAGCTTTCTTT	CARSLEGQAFF
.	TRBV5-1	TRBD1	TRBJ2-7	TGCGCCAGCAGTAAACGCAGGGGGATGGACGAGCAGTACTTC	CASSKRRGMDEQYF
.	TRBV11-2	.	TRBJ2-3	TGTGCCAGCAGCCCAACGGGGGTTGGTGTGAATACGCAGTATTTT	CASSPTGVGVNTQYF
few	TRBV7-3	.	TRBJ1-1	TGTGCCAGCAGCTTAGGCAGGAACACTGAAGCTTTCTTT	CASSLGRNTEAFF
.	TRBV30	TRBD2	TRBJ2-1	TGTGCCTGGAGTGTCGGGGCGGGAGCGGGTGAGCAGTTCTTC	CAWSVGAGAGEQFF
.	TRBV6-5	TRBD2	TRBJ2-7	TGTGCCAGCAGTACGGGACTAGACCTCTACGAGCAGTACTTC	CASSTGLDLYEQYF
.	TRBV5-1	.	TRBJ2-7	TGCGCCAGCAGCTTGGAGCCCGCCTACGAGCAGTACTTC	CASSLEPAYEQYF
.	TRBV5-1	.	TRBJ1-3	TGCGCCAGCTCCCCCACCGGGCTTCTCTCTGGAAACACCATATATTTT	CASSPTGLLSGNTIYF
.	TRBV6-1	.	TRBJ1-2	TGTGCCAGCAGTGTTGGGGGAGGAATAGGGGACCCCTATGGCTACACCTTC	CASSVGGGIGDPYGYTF
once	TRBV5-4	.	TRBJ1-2	TGTGCCAGCAGCCCCCAGCCAGGCAGTAACTATGGCTACACCTTC	CASSPQPGSNYGYTF
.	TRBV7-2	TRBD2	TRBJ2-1	TGTGCCAGCAGCAAAAGCGGGAGGGTGTCCTACAATGAGCAGTTCTTC	CASSKSGRVSYNEQFF
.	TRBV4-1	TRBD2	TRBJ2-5	TGCGCCAGCAGCCAAGACCGTGGCGGGGGAGAGACCCAGTACTTC	CASSQDRGGGETQYF
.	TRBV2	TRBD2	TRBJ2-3	TGTGCCAGCAGTTCTAGCGGGAGTCCCGCAGATACGCAGTATTTT	CASSSSGSPADTQYF
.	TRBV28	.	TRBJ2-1	TGTGCCAGCAGTTTACGGGGGCTTTACAATGAGCAGTTCTTC	CASSLRGLYNEQFF
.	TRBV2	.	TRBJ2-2	TGTGCCAGCAGTGAAGCGCTGGGTCCGAACACCGGGGAGCTGTTTTTT	CASSEALGPNTGELFF
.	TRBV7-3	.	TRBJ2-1	TGTGCCAGCAGCTACGGACAATCCCTTGATGAGCAGTTCTTC	CASSYGQSLDEQFF
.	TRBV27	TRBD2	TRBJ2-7	TGTGCCAGCAGTCCGCAAACCGGGACTAGCGCCCTAGGGCAGTACTTC	CASSPQTGTSALGQYF
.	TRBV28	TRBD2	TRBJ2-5	TGTGCCAGCAGTTCGGGACTAGCGGGAATTAGATGGCAAGAGACCCAGTACTTC	CASSSGLAGIRWQETQYF